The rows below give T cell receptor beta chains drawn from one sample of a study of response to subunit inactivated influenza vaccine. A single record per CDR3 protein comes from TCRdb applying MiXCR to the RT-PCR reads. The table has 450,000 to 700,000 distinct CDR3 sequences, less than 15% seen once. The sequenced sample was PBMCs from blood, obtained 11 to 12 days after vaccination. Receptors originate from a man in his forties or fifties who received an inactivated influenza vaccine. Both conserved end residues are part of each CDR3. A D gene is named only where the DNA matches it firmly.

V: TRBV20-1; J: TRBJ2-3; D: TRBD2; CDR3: CSVTPGLATDTQYF
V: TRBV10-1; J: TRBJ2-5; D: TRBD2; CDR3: CASSESIGGGKKTQYF
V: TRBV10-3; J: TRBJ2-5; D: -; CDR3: CAISQQVSRQETQYF
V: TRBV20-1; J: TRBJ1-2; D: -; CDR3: CSAREASSYGYTF
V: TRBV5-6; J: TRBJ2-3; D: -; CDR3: CASSRALEYTDTQYF
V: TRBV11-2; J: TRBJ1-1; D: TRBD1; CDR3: CASSSQGAILSEAFF
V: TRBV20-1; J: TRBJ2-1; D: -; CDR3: CSARDPSGVGGSYNEQFF
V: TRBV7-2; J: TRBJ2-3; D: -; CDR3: CASSKRRGSGDTQYF
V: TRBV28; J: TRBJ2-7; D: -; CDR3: CASSFRGYELYF
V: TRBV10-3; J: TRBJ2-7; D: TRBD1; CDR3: CAISDGTGGYEQYF
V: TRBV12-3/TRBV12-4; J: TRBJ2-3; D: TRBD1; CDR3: CASIHRDRGRPDTQYF
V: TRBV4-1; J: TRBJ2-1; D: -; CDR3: CASSRGHGSSHNEQFF
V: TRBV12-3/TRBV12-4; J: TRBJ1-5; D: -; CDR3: CASNPGRDQPQHF
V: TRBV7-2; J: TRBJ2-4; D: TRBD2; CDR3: CASSLLAGALAKNIQYF
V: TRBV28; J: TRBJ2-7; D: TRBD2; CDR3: CASSFSGDTYEQYF
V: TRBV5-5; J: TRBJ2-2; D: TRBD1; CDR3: CASSLDRVWPGELFF
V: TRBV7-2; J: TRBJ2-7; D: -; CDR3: CASSNRDSYEQYF
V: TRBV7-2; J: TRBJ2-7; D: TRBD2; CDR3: CASSFGTSGRAYEQYF
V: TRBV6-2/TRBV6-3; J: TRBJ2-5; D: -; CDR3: CASRGDGRLVAQYF
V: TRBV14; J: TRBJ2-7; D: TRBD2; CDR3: CASSPLLAELYYEQYF
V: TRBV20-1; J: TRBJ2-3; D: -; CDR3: CSARNAPGSHPDTQYF
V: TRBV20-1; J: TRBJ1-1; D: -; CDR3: CSARRAVNTEAFF
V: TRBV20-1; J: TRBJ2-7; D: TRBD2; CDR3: CSARPGTSIYEQYF
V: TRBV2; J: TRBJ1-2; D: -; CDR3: CATAAGKAFYGYTF
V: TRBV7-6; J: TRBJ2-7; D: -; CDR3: CASSRGGTYEQYF
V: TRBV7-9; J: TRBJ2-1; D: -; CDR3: CASSSGDSSWYEQFF
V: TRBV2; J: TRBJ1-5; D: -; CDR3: CASSEGISGNQPQHF
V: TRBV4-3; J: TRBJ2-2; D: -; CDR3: CASSQESTGRGTTGELFF
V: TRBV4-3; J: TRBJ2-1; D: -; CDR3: CASSQAVPPYNEQFF
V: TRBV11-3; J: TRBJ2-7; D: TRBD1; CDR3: CASSKIKGDRGYEQYF
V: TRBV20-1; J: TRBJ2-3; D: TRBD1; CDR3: CIQRTGETDTQYF
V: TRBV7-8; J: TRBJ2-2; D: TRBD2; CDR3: CASSLTLISSGAGGGELFF
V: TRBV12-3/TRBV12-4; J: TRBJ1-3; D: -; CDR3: CASSLGFSGNTIYF